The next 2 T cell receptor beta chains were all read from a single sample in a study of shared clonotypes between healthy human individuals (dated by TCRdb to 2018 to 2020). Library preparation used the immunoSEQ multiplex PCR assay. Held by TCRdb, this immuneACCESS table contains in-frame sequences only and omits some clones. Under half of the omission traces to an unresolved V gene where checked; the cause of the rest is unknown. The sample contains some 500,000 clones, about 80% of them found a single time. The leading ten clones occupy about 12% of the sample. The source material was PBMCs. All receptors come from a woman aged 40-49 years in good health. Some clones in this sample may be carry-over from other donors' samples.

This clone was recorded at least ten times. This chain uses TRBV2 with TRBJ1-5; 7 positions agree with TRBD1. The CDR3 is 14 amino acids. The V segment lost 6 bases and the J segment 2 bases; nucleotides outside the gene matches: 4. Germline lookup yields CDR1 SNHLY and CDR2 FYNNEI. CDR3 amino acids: CASRLTGGNQPQHF. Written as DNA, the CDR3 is TGTGCCAGCAGACTCACAGGGGGCAATCAGCCCCAGCATTTT.

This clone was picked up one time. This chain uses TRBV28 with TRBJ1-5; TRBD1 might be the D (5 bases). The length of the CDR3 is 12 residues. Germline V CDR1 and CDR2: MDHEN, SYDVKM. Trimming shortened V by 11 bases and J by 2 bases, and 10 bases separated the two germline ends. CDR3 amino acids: CAAGDGNQPQHF. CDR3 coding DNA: TGTGCCGCTGGGGACGGCAATCAGCCCCAGCATTTT.